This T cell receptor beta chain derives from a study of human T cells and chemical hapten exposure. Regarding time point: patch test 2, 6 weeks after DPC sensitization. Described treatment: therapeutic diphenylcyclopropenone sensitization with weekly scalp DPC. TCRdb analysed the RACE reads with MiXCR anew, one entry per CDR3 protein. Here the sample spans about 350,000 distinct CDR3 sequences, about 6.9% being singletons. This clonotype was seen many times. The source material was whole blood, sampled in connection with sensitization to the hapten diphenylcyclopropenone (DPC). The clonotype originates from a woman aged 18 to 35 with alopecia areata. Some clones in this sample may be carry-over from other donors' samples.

The CDR3 DNA follows: TGTGCCAGCGGGGGGCCCTCCTACAATGAGCAGTTCTTC. Translating gives CASGGPSYNEQFF. The chain links TRBV7-6 to TRBJ2-1; D could derive from TRBD1 or TRBD2 (6 bases each). The CDR3 is 13 amino acids. In germline, CDR1 is SGHVS, CDR2 FNYEAQ. With 8 bases removed from V and 0 bases from J, the gap between germline ends came to 8 bases.